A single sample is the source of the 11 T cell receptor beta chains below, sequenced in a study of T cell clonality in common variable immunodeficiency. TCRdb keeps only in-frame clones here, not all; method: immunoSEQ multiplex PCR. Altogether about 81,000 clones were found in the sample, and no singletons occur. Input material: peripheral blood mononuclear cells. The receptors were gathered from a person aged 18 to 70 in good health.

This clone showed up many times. The CDR3 region is CASSFVASTDTQYF. The sequenced CDR3 bases are TGTGCCAGCAGCTTCGTAGCTAGCACAGATACG. J is TRBJ2-3 and V is TRBV5-4; unclear D gene. Read coverage stops 3 residues before the CDR3 terminus; the germline J gene supplies the remainder. This CDR3 region has 14 residues. Per the germline V gene, CDR1 is SGHNT and CDR2 is YYREEE (reference sequence). V was pared by 2 bases and J by 0 bases, with 7 bases between.

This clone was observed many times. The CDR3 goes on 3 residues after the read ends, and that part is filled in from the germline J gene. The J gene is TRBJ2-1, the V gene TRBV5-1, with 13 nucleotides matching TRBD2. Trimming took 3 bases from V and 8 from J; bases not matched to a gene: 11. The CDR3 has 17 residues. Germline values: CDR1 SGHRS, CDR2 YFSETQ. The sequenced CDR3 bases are TGCGCCAGCAGCTACTCTGGACTAGCGGGAGTTTGGGATGAG. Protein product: CASSYSGLAGVWDE. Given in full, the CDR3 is CASSYSGLAGVWDEQFF.

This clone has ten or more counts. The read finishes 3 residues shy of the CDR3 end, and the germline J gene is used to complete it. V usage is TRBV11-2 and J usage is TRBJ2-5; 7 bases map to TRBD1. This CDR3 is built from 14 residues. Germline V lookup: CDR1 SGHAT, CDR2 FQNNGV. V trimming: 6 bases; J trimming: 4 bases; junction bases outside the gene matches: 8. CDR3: CASSSTGVPETQYF. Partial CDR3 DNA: TGTGCCAGCAGTTCCACAGGGGTCCCAGAGACC.

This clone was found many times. This CDR3 is CSARDLSGRLSYEQYF. The DNA read from the CDR3 is TGCAGTGCTAGAGATCTTAGCGGGAGGCTTTCCTACGAG. V is TRBV20-1 and J is TRBJ2-7; 10 nucleotides agree with TRBD2. The CDR3 extends 3 residues past the end of the read, so its final part is completed from the germline J gene. This CDR3 has 16 amino acids. V lost 0 bases, J lost 1 base, and 6 bases stayed unmatched. CDR1 and CDR2 from the germline V gene are DFQATT and SNEGSKA (reference sequence).

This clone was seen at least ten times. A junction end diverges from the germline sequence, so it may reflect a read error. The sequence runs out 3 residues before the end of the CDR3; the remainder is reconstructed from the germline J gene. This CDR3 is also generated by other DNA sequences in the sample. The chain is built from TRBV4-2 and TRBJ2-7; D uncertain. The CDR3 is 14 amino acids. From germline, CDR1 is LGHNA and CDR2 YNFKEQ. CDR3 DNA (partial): TGCGCCAGCAGCCACGCTAAAAGCTCCTACGAG. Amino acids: CASSHAKSSYE. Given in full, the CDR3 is CASSHAKSSYEQYF.

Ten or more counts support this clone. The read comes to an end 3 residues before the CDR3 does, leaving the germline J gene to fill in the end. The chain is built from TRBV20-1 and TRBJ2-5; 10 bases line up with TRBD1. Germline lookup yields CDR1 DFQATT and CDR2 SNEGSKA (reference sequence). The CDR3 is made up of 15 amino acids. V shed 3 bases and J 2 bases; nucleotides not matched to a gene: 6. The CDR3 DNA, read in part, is TGCAGTGCTAGGGGAGACAGGGGGCGGCAAGAGACC. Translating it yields CSARGDRGRQET. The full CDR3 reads CSARGDRGRQETQYF.

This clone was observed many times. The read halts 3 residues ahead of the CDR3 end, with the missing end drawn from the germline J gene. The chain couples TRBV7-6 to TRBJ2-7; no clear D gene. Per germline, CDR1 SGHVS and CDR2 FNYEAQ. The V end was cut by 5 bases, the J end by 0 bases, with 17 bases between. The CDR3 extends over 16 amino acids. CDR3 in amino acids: CASSPLAAFDSYEQYF. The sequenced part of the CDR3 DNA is TGTGCCAGCAGCCCCCTGGCGGCCTTTGACTCCTACGAG.

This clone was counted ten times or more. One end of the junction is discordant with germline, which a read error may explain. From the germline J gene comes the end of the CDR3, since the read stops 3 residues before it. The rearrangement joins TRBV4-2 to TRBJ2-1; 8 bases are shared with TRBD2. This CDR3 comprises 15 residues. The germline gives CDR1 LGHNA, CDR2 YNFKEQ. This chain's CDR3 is CASSPQGLGPNEQFF. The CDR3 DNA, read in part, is TGCGCCAGCAGCCCCCAGGGACTAGGCCCCAATGAG.

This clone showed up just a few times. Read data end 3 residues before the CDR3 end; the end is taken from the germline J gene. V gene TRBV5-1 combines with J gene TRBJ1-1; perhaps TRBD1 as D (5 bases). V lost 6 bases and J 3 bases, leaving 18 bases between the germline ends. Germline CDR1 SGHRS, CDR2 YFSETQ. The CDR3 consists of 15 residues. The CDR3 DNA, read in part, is TGCGCCAGCACCACATCAGGGTTCAGTGACACTGAA. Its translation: CASTTSGFSDTE. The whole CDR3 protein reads CASTTSGFSDTEAFF.

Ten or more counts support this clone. The CDR3 DNA, read in part, is TGTGCCAGCAGCCTGAGGTCTTCTGCCAACATT. Translating it yields CASSLRSSANI. The full CDR3 protein reads CASSLRSSANIQYF. This chain connects TRBV5-4 to TRBJ2-4, with D uncertain. With the read ending 3 residues before the CDR3 end, the germline J gene is used to fill in that end. V was clipped by 4 bases and J by 7 bases, with 15 bases between them. This CDR3 contains 14 residues. CDR1 and CDR2 (germline): SGHNT, YYREEE (reference sequence).

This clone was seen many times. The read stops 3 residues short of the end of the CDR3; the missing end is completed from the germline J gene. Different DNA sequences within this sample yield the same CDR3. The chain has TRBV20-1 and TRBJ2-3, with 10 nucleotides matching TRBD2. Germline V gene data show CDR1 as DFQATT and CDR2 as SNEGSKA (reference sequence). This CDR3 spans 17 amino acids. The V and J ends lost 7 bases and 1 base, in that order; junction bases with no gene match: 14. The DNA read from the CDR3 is TGCAGTGTCTCATCCGGGACTAGCGTTTTGGGCACAGATACG. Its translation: CSVSSGTSVLGTDT. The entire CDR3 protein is CSVSSGTSVLGTDTQYF.